A selection of T cell receptor beta chains follows, all from one sample in a study of T-cell memory formation after mild COVID-19. TCRdb ran MiXCR on the 5' RACE reads and lists one entry per CDR3 protein. The sample consists of about 390,000 distinct CDR3 sequences, more than 15% of them appearing once. Input material: PBMCs or a T cell subset sorted from them (not recorded which). The receptors shown here come from a man aged 18-30 years who had mild COVID-19 (a few samples of this study predate the infection). Cell type and time point are not known. The CDR3 runs from the conserved cysteine through the conserved F or W. Each record gives: V gene, J gene, CDR3 protein.

V: TRBV6-5; J: TRBJ1-4; CDR3: CASRARVGEGEKLFF
V: TRBV21-1; J: TRBJ2-7; CDR3: CASRRTADSLSYEQYF
V: TRBV20-1; J: TRBJ2-1; CDR3: CSARSTSGGFGEQFF
V: TRBV29-1; J: TRBJ2-7; CDR3: CSVEVRADEQYF
V: TRBV5-1; J: TRBJ2-5; CDR3: CASSGTGQTQETQYF
V: TRBV3-1; J: TRBJ1-2; CDR3: CASSQAVNYGYTF
V: TRBV7-9; J: TRBJ1-4; CDR3: CASSKTGLNEKLFF
V: TRBV20-1; J: TRBJ1-5; CDR3: CSAVGGGYSNQPQHF
V: TRBV20-1; J: TRBJ2-2; CDR3: CSASFRESTGELFF
V: TRBV15; J: TRBJ2-3; CDR3: CATSRERGDADTQYF
V: TRBV18; J: TRBJ2-6; CDR3: CASSPSGQRISGANVLTF
V: TRBV4-1; J: TRBJ1-2; CDR3: CASSYRDRGNYGYTF
V: TRBV5-1; J: TRBJ2-3; CDR3: CASRPQGVLAGDSTDTQYF
V: TRBV7-8; J: TRBJ1-1; CDR3: CASQGNVNTEAFF
V: TRBV7-2; J: TRBJ1-5; CDR3: CASSLLGLEWNQPQHF